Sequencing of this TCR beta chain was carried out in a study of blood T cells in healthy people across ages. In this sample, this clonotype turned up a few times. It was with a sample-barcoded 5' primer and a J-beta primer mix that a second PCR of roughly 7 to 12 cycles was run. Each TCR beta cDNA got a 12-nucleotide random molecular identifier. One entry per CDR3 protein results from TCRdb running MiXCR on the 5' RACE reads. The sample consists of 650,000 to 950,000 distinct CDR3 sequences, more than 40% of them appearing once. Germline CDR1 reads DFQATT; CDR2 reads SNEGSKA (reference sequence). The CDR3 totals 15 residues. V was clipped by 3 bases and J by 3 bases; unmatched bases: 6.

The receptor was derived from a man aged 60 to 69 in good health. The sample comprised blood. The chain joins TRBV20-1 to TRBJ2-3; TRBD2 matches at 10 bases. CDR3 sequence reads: CSARSLAGVTDTQYF. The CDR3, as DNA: TGCAGTGCTAGGAGCCTAGCGGGAGTAACAGATACGCAGTATTTT.